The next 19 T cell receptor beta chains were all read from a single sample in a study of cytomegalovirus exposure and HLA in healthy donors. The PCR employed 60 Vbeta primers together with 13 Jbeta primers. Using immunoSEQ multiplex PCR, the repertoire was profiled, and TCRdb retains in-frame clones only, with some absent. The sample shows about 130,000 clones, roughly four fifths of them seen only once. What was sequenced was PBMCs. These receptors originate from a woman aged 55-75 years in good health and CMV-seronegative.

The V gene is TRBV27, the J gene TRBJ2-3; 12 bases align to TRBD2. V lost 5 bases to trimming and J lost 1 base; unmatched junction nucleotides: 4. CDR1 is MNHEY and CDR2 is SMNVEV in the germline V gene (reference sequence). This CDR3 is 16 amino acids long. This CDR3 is CASSARLAGGTDTQYF. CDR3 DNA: TGTGCCAGCAGTGCACGACTAGCGGGAGGCACAGATACGCAGTATTTT.

The chain's CDR3 is CASSLGQGSGGAKNIQYF. The CDR3 DNA is TGCGCCAGCAGCTTGGGACAGGGGTCCGGTGGGGCCAAAAACATTCAGTACTTC. V and J are TRBV5-1 and TRBJ2-4; 8 bases line up with TRBD1. Unmatched junction bases numbered 9, after V lost 0 bases and J lost 1 base. This CDR3 is built from 18 residues. Germline lookup yields CDR1 SGHRS and CDR2 YFSETQ.

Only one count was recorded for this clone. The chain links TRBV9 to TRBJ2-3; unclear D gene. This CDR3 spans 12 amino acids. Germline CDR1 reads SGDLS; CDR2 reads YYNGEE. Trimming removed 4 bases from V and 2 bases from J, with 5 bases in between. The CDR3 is CASSNSTDTQYF. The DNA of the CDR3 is TGTGCCAGCAGCAACTCCACAGATACGCAGTATTTT.

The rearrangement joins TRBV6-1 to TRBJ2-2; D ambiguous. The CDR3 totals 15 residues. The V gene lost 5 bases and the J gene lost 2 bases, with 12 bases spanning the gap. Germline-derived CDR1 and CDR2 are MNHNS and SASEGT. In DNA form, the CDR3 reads TGTGCCAGCAGTAAATCGAACAGTAACACCGGGGAGCTGTTTTTT. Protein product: CASSKSNSNTGELFF.

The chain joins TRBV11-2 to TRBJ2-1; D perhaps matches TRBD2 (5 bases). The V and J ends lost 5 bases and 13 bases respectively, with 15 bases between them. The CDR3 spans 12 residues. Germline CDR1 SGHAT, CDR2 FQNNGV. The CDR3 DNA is TGTGCCAGCAGCATATCCGGGGTGGTTCAGTTCTTC. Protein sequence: CASSISGVVQFF.

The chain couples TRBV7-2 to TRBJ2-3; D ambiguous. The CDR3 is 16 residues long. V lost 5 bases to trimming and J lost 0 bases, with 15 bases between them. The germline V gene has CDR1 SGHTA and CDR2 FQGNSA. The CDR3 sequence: CASSVLQFSSTDTQYF. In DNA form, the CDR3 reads TGTGCCAGCAGCGTCTTACAATTTTCTAGCACAGATACGCAGTATTTT.

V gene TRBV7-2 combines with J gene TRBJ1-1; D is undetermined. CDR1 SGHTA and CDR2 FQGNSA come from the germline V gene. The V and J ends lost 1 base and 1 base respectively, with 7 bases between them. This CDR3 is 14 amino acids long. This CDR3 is CASSLGPGNTEAFF. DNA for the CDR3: TGTGCCAGCAGCTTAGGTCCAGGGAACACTGAAGCTTTCTTT.

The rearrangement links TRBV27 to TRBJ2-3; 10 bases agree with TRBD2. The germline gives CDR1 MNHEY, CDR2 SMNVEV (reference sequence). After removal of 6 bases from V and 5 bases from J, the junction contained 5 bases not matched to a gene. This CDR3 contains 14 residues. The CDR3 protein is CASSLGLAVDTQYF. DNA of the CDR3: TGTGCCAGCAGCCTAGGACTAGCGGTAGATACGCAGTATTTT.

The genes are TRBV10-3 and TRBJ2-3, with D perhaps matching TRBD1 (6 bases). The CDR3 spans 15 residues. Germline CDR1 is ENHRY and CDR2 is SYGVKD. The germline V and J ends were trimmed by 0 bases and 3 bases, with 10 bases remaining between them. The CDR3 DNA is TGTGCCATCAGTGAGTCGGCCAGGGGTACAGATACGCAGTATTTT. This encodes CAISESARGTDTQYF.

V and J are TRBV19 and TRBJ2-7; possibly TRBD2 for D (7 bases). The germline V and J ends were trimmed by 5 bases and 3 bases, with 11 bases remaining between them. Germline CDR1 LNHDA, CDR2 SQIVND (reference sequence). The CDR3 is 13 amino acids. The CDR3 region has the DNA TGTGCCAGTAGTTATAGGGGGGGCTACGAGCAGTACTTC. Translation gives CASSYRGGYEQYF.

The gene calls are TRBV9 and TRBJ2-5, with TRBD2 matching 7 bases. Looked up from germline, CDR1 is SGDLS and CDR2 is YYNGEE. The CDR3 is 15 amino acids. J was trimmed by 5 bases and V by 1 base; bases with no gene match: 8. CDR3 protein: CASSVLGGTAETQYF. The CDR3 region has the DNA TGTGCCAGCAGCGTATTGGGGGGGACGGCGGAGACCCAGTACTTC. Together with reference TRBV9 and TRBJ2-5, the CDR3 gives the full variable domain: DSGVTQTPKHLITATGQRVTLRCSPRSGDLSVYWYQQSLDQGLQFLIQYYNGEERAKGNILERFSAQQFPDLHSELNLSSLELGDSALYFCASSVLGGTAETQYFGPGTRLLVL.

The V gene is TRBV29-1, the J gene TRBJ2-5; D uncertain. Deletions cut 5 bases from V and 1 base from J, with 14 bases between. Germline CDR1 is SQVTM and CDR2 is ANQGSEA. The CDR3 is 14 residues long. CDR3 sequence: CSVPGVLTQETQYF. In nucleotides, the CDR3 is TGCAGCGTTCCTGGAGTGTTAACCCAAGAGACCCAGTACTTC.

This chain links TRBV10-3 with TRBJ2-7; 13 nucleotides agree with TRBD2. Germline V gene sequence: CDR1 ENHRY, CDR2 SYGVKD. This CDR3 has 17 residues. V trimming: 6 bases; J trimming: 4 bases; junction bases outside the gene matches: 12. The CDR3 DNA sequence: TGTGCCATCAGGCAAGACCCCTCACTAGCGGGAGGGTACGAGCAGTACTTC. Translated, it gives CAIRQDPSLAGGYEQYF.

CDR3 region: CASQVRHEKLFF. For the CDR3, the DNA is TGTGCCAGCCAGGTACGCCATGAAAAACTGTTTTTT. The chain joins TRBV28 to TRBJ1-4, with no clear D. Trimming pared 8 bases from V and 6 bases from J, leaving 10 bases between. Germline-derived CDR1 and CDR2 are MDHEN and SYDVKM. There are 12 residues in the CDR3.

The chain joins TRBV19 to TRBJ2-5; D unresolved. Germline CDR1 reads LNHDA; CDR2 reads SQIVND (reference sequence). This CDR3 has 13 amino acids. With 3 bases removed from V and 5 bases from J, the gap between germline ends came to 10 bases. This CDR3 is CASSIGFRETQYF. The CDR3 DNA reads TGTGCCAGTAGTATCGGGTTTAGGGAGACCCAGTACTTC.

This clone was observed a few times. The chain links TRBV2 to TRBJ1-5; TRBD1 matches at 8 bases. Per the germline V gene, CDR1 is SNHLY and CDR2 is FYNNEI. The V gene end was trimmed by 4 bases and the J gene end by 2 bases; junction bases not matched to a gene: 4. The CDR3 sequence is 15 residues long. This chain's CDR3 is CASSATGEGNQPQHF. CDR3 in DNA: TGTGCCAGCAGTGCGACAGGGGAAGGCAATCAGCCCCAGCATTTT.

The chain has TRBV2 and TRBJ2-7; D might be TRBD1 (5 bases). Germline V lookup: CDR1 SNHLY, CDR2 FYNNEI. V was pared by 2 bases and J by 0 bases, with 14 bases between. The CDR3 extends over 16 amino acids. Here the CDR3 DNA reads TGTGCCAGCAGTGAATTCGTCAGGCAGGGCTCCTACGAGCAGTACTTC. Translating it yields CASSEFVRQGSYEQYF.

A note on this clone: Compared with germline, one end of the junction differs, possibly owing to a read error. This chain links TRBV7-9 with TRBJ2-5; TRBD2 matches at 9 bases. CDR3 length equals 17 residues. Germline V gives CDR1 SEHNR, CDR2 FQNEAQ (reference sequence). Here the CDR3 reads CSSSFLRMVAGEETQYF. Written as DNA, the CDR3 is TGTTCCAGCAGCTTCCTCCGAATGGTAGCGGGGGAGGAGACCCAGTACTTC.

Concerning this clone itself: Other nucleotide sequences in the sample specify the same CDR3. The CDR3 sequence is CASRGTGGSYEQYF. The CDR3 nucleotides are TGTGCCAGCAGAGGGACAGGGGGTTCCTACGAGCAGTACTTC. The chain links TRBV6-1 to TRBJ2-7, with TRBD1 identical over 11 bases. CDR3 length equals 14 residues. Germline CDR1 is MNHNS and CDR2 is SASEGT. V shed 6 bases, J shed 1 base, and the junction held 2 bases outside the gene matches.